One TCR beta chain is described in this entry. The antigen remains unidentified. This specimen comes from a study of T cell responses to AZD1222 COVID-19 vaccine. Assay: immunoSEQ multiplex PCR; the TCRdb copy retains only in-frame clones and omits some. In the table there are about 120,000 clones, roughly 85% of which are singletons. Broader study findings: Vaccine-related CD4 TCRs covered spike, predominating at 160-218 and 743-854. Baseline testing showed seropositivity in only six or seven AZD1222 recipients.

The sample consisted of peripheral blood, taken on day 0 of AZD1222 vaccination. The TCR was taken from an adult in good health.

This chain's CDR3 is CASRLGDSSYEQYF. CDR3 nucleotides: TGTGCAAGTCGCTTAGGGGACAGCTCCTACGAGCAGTACTTC. The V gene is TRBV12-2, the J gene TRBJ2-7; TRBD1 is the table's D call and was not checked against the DNA. TRBV12-2 corresponds to a pseudogene. CDR3 size: 14 residues.